This entry features one T cell receptor (beta chain) sequence. Assay: immunoSEQ multiplex PCR; the TCRdb copy retains only in-frame clones and omits some. The sample contains about 380,000 clones, roughly 94% of which appear only once. The data are from a study of shared T cell receptors in the human thymus. The CDR3 sequence is 14 residues long. V shed 0 bases and J shed 4 bases, with 11 bases lying between them. The germline gives CDR1 SGHRS, CDR2 YFSETQ. Sequenced input: thymocytes. The TCR was taken from a human donor. V usage is TRBV5-1 and J usage is TRBJ2-7; D call uncertain. The CDR3 DNA reads TGCGCCAGCAGCTTGGCCGTGGAGTTGTACGAGCAGTACTTC. As protein: CASSLAVELYEQYF.